The 3 T cell receptor beta chains below all came from one sample that was sequenced in a study of technical replicates of blood from several donors. Clones were read by immunoSEQ multiplex PCR, and TCRdb kept only the in-frame ones, dropping some. Of about 63,000 clones in the sample, about 87% were seen once. Material: PBMCs. The source is a human donor in good health. Some clones in this sample may be carry-over from other donors' samples.

Only a few counts were recorded for this clone. One junction end disagrees with the germline gene, perhaps due to a read error. The V call is TRBV11-2, the J call TRBJ2-6; tentative D call: TRBD2 (7 bases). Per the germline V gene, CDR1 is SGHAT and CDR2 is FQNNGV. The CDR3 is 11 amino acids. DNA for the CDR3: TGTGCCAGCAGCTTTAGGGGGGGACTATATTTC. This gives the protein CASSFRGGLYF.

The chain joins TRBV7-3 to TRBJ2-3; D may be TRBD1 (5 bases). V lost 5 bases to trimming and J lost 0 bases, with 9 bases between them. The CDR3 length is 14 residues. CDR1 is SGHTA, CDR2 FQGTGA, per germline. The CDR3 DNA reads as TGTGCCAGCAGCCTAGGACACAGCACAGATACGCAGTATTTT. Amino acid sequence: CASSLGHSTDTQYF.

This clone was observed a single time. This chain connects TRBV30 to TRBJ2-7; 9 bases fit TRBD1. The V gene's germline CDR1 is GTSNPN and CDR2 SVGIG (reference sequence). The V segment lost 5 bases and the J segment 7 bases; nucleotides outside the gene matches: 3. This CDR3 spans 11 amino acids. The CDR3 DNA is TGTGCCTGGGGGACAGGGAGAGAGCAGTACTTC. Encoded protein: CAWGTGREQYF. The variable domain in full, with the rest retrieved from reference TRBV30 and TRBJ2-7, is SQTIHQWPATLVQPVGSPLSLECTVEGTSNPNLYWYRQAAGRGLQLLFYSVGIGQISSEVPQNLSASRPQDRQFILSSKKLLLSDSGFYLCAWGTGREQYFGPGTRLTVT.